This TCR beta chain was documented in a study of T cell responses to AZD1222 COVID-19 vaccine. Notes on the study in general: White British people made up most donors, females outnumbered males, and clonal diversity was possibly underestimated.

The repertoire was sequenced with immunoSEQ multiplex PCR; TCRdb's copy has only in-frame clones and lacks some. Among around 80,000 clones listed, about 85% were seen once. The germline CDR1 and CDR2 sequences are LGHDT and YNNKEL (reference sequence). V shed 7 bases, J shed 2 bases, and the junction held 4 bases outside the gene matches. The CDR3 has 14 amino acids. A word on this clone: Its specificity is unknown.

The source is an adult who received the AZD1222 COVID-19 vaccine. The sequences come from peripheral blood, collected 28 days after the second AZD1222 dose. The V and J genes are TRBV3-1 (or the pseudogene TRBV3-2) and TRBJ2-1, with 8 bases lining up with TRBD2. The CDR3 DNA reads TGTGCCAGCAAAATTAGCGGGGCCTACAATGAGCAGTTCTTC. This encodes CASKISGAYNEQFF.